The next 3 T cell receptor beta chains were all read from a single sample in a study of blood T cell repertoires in COVID-19. The assay was immunoSEQ multiplex PCR, and TCRdb's table has in-frame clones only and misses some. The table records over 90,000 clones, more than 80% of them present only once. Sequences were obtained from peripheral blood. These TCRs come from a man older than 75 with COVID-19, enrolled during active disease.

The rearrangement joins TRBV6-5 to TRBJ1-6; weak D call: TRBD1 (5 bases). Germline V gene lookup returns CDR1 MNHEY and CDR2 SVGAGI. V was pared by 6 bases and J by 5 bases, with 11 bases between. This CDR3 is built from 14 residues. The CDR3 DNA is TGTGCCAGCAGGGAGGGACTGCATAATTCACCCCTCCACTTT. Translation gives CASREGLHNSPLHF.

DNA for the CDR3: TGCAGCGTTGATGGGTCAGAGGCAGGGGAAAAACTGTTTTTT. Its protein is CSVDGSEAGEKLFF. The chain joins TRBV29-1 to TRBJ1-4; possible D gene TRBD1, 5 bases. Trimming took 3 bases from V and 8 from J, leaving 16 bases between them. CDR3 length: 14 amino acids. Germline V CDR1 and CDR2: SQVTM, ANQGSEA.

The chain joins TRBV5-5 to TRBJ1-1; tentative D call: TRBD1 (5 bases). The CDR3 has 13 residues. Looked up from germline, CDR1 is SGHKS and CDR2 is YYEKEE (reference sequence). Trimming left V 6 bases short and J 3 bases short, with 12 bases between. CDR3 bases: TGTGCCAGCAACATTCGGGGGGACACTGAAGCTTTCTTT. This translates into CASNIRGDTEAFF.